What follows is one T cell receptor beta chain and its context. The antigen remains undetermined. This sample stems from a study of OX40 agonist ivuxolimab in advanced cancers. Findings and caveats of the study: Among patients with partial responses at 0.1-3.0 mg/kg, clonal expansion was among the lowest.

With V trimmed by 5 bases and J by 1 base, 7 bases remained unmatched. Germline lookup yields CDR1 SGHAT and CDR2 FQNNGV. The CDR3 is 15 residues long. Sequencing used immunoSEQ multiplex PCR; TCRdb keeps in-frame clones, though not all of them. The table records roughly 120,000 clones, 75% to 90% of them present only once. The chain joins TRBV11-2 to TRBJ2-5; 7 bases match TRBD2. Material: CD4+ or CD8+ T cells sorted from blood, obtained in a trial of the OX40 agonist ivuxolimab. This TCR derives from an adult with an advanced solid tumor such as melanoma, head and neck, liver or kidney cancer. In nucleotides, the CDR3 is TGTGCCAGCAGCCGAGGTAGCGGGTTCCAAGAGACCCAGTACTTC. This codes for CASSRGSGFQETQYF.